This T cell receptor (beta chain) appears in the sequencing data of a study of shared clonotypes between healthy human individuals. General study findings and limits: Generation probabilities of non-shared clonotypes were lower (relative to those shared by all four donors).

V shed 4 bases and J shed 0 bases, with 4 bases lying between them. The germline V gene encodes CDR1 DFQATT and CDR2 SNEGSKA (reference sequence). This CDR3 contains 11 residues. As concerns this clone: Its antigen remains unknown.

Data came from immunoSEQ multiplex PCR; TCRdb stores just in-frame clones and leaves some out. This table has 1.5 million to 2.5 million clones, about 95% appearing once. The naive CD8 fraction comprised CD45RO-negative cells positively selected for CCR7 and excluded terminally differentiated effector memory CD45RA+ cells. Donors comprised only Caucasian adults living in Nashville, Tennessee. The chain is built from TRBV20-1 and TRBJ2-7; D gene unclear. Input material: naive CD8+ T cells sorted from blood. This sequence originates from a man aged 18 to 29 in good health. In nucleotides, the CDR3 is TGCAGTGCTATGGACTCCTACGAGCAGTACTTC. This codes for CSAMDSYEQYF.